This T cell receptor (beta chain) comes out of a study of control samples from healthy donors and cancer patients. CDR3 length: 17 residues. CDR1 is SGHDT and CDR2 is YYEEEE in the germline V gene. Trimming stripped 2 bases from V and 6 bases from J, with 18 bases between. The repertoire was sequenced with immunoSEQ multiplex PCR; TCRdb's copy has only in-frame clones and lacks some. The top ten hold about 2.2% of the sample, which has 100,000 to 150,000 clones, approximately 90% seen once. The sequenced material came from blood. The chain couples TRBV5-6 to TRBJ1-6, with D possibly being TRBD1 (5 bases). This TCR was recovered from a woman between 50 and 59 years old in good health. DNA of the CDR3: TGTGCCAGCAGCTTAGCCCAGAACAGGCTGCGTAATTCACCCCTCCACTTT. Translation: CASSLAQNRLRNSPLHF.